A selection of T cell receptor beta chains follows, all from one sample in a study of cytomegalovirus exposure and HLA in healthy donors. Here immunoSEQ multiplex PCR was the method, and the copy in TCRdb shows in-frame clones only, minus some. The sample table includes approximately 72,000 clones. Sequenced input: PBMCs. These receptors were obtained from a woman aged 40 to 50 in good health and CMV-seropositive. Each CDR3 is given with its conserved first and last residue. The D gene is left open where the match is weak.

V gene: TRBV9
J gene: TRBJ2-2
D gene: .
CDR3 DNA: TGTGCCAGCAGCGCGCCTACGGGATCTCCGGCTTCCGGGGAGCTGTTTTTT
CDR3 protein: CASSAPTGSPASGELFF

V gene: TRBV6-6
J gene: TRBJ1-2
D gene: .
CDR3 DNA: TGTGCCAGCAGGGGGGGGCTCCTTGACTATGGCTACACCTTC
CDR3 protein: CASRGGLLDYGYTF

V gene: TRBV18
J gene: TRBJ1-6
D gene: .
CDR3 DNA: TGTGCCAGCTCACCAACTTCGCGACAGGAGTCGAATTCACCCCTCCACTTT
CDR3 protein: CASSPTSRQESNSPLHF

V gene: TRBV7-3
J gene: TRBJ2-5
D gene: .
CDR3 DNA: TGTGCCAGCAGCTCGGGTGGTTTGCAGTACTTC
CDR3 protein: CASSSGGLQYF

V gene: TRBV7-9
J gene: TRBJ1-2
D gene: .
CDR3 DNA: TGTGCCAGCAGACAGACAGGCTATGGCTACACCTTC
CDR3 protein: CASRQTGYGYTF

V gene: TRBV19
J gene: TRBJ2-7
D gene: .
CDR3 DNA: TGTGCCAGTAAATCAGCGACTACCTCCTACGAGCAGTACTTC
CDR3 protein: CASKSATTSYEQYF

V gene: TRBV14
J gene: TRBJ2-7
D gene: TRBD1
CDR3 DNA: TGTGCCAGCAGCCTTACAGGGGGCCCCTACGAGCAGTACTTC
CDR3 protein: CASSLTGGPYEQYF

V gene: TRBV6-6
J gene: TRBJ1-5
D gene: TRBD1
CDR3 DNA: TGTGCCAGCAGTGTAAACAGGGGGCTCAATCAGCCCCAGCATTTT
CDR3 protein: CASSVNRGLNQPQHF

V gene: TRBV7-2
J gene: TRBJ2-5
D gene: .
CDR3 DNA: TGTGCCAGCAGCTCCTCGCGACAAGAGACCCAGTACTTC
CDR3 protein: CASSSSRQETQYF

V gene: TRBV5-1
J gene: TRBJ1-4
D gene: .
CDR3 DNA: TGCGCCAGCAGAGAGTCTAATGAAAAACTGTTTTTT
CDR3 protein: CASRESNEKLFF

V gene: TRBV5-1
J gene: TRBJ2-5
D gene: TRBD2
CDR3 DNA: TGCGCCAGCAGCTCGGATAGCGGGAGTAGGAGGGAGACCCAGTACTTC
CDR3 protein: CASSSDSGSRRETQYF

V gene: TRBV27
J gene: TRBJ2-7
D gene: TRBD1
CDR3 DNA: TGTGCCAGCATTGACAACAGGGGAGATGGCGAGCAGTACTTC
CDR3 protein: CASIDNRGDGEQYF

V gene: TRBV9
J gene: TRBJ2-7
D gene: .
CDR3 DNA: TGTGCCAGCAGCCCCACAGGGTTAGGCGAGCAGTACTTC
CDR3 protein: CASSPTGLGEQYF

V gene: TRBV2
J gene: TRBJ1-2
D gene: .
CDR3 DNA: TGTGCCAGCAGACGCGGGTATGGCTACACCTTC
CDR3 protein: CASRRGYGYTF

V gene: TRBV7-8
J gene: TRBJ1-3
D gene: .
CDR3 DNA: TGTGCCAGCAGCTCCTCCGGGGGGGCCTTTGGAAACACCATATATTTT
CDR3 protein: CASSSSGGAFGNTIYF

V gene: TRBV4-2
J gene: TRBJ1-1
D gene: .
CDR3 DNA: TGTGCCAGCAGCCAAGAGGGGGGAGGAACTGAAGCTTTCTTT
CDR3 protein: CASSQEGGGTEAFF

V gene: TRBV4-2
J gene: TRBJ1-4
D gene: .
CDR3 DNA: TGTGCCAGCAGCCGCCCGGGAGCAACTAATGAAAAACTGTTTTTT
CDR3 protein: CASSRPGATNEKLFF

V gene: TRBV11-1
J gene: TRBJ1-1
D gene: TRBD1
CDR3 DNA: TGTGCCAGCAGCTCACCGGGGCGACAGGGGGCGAACACTGAAGCTTTCTTT
CDR3 protein: CASSSPGRQGANTEAFF

V gene: TRBV15
J gene: TRBJ1-1
D gene: .
CDR3 DNA: TGTGCCACCAGCAGAGACAGGGAAGGGCTTGAAGCTTTCTTT
CDR3 protein: CATSRDREGLEAFF

V gene: TRBV11-2
J gene: TRBJ1-2
D gene: .
CDR3 DNA: TGTGCCAGCAGCTTGCAGGGAACCGGCTACACCTTC
CDR3 protein: CASSLQGTGYTF

V gene: TRBV6-1
J gene: TRBJ2-3
D gene: .
CDR3 DNA: TGTGCCAGCGAGGGGGGACAGAGCACAGATACGCAGTATTTT
CDR3 protein: CASEGGQSTDTQYF

V gene: TRBV7-6
J gene: TRBJ2-7
D gene: TRBD2
CDR3 DNA: TGTGCCAGCAGCCGGTCGGGACTAGGAGGAGGCGAGCAGTACTTC
CDR3 protein: CASSRSGLGGGEQYF

V gene: TRBV19
J gene: TRBJ2-5
D gene: TRBD2
CDR3 DNA: TGTGCCAGTAGTAGAGCTTTAGCGGGGGGGCAGGAGACCCAGTACTTC
CDR3 protein: CASSRALAGGQETQYF

V gene: TRBV19
J gene: TRBJ2-1
D gene: .
CDR3 DNA: TGTGCCAGTAGTAGCAGGAGCGGCGATGTCAATGAGCAGTTCTTC
CDR3 protein: CASSSRSGDVNEQFF

V gene: TRBV7-2
J gene: TRBJ1-2
D gene: TRBD1
CDR3 DNA: TGTGCCAGCAGTCCAGGGGGCACCGACTATGGCTACACCTTC
CDR3 protein: CASSPGGTDYGYTF

V gene: TRBV11-3
J gene: TRBJ2-7
D gene: .
CDR3 DNA: TGTGCCAGCAGCACCGTTGGAGGATCGTACGAGCAGTACTTC
CDR3 protein: CASSTVGGSYEQYF

V gene: TRBV4-2
J gene: TRBJ2-7
D gene: TRBD2
CDR3 DNA: TGTGCCAGCAGCCAATCAGCGGGGGGCTCCTACGAGCAGTACTTC
CDR3 protein: CASSQSAGGSYEQYF

V gene: TRBV21-1
J gene: TRBJ1-1
D gene: .
CDR3 DNA: TGTGCCAGCAGCCACCTCCAGGGGGCAGGTAGCGAGAACACTGAAGCTTTCTTT
CDR3 protein: CASSHLQGAGSENTEAFF

V gene: TRBV28
J gene: TRBJ2-7
D gene: TRBD2
CDR3 DNA: TGTGCCAGCAGTTCCCCGGGACTAGCGGGACTCGACCACGAGCAGTACTTC
CDR3 protein: CASSSPGLAGLDHEQYF

V gene: TRBV7-9
J gene: TRBJ2-3
D gene: .
CDR3 DNA: TGTGCCAGCAGCTTAGCGGGGCCGAGGGATACGCAGTATTTT
CDR3 protein: CASSLAGPRDTQYF

V gene: TRBV5-1
J gene: TRBJ2-7
D gene: .
CDR3 DNA: TGCGCCAGCAGCTTGGGGGTAGCGGACGAGGGGGAGCAGTACTTC
CDR3 protein: CASSLGVADEGEQYF

V gene: TRBV7-2
J gene: TRBJ1-1
D gene: TRBD1
CDR3 DNA: TGTGCCAGCAGCTCACTCCGAGGGGGCAACACTGAAGCTTTCTTT
CDR3 protein: CASSSLRGGNTEAFF

V gene: TRBV6-5
J gene: TRBJ2-7
D gene: TRBD1
CDR3 DNA: TGTGCCAGCAGTAGGCCGGGACAGGGTCGACACGAGCAGTACTTC
CDR3 protein: CASSRPGQGRHEQYF

V gene: TRBV11-2
J gene: TRBJ1-2
D gene: TRBD1
CDR3 DNA: TGTGCCAGCAGCTCCCACCGGGGACAGGCGTACGGCTACACCTTC
CDR3 protein: CASSSHRGQAYGYTF

V gene: TRBV2
J gene: TRBJ2-7
D gene: .
CDR3 DNA: TGTGCCAGCAGTGAACTTAAGGGGAACGAGCAGTACTTC
CDR3 protein: CASSELKGNEQYF